This entry is about one T cell receptor beta chain. The antigen this receptor binds is unknown. No much larger clone is present one base from it, and per-base qualities are unavailable. TCRbeta CDR3 regions were amplified from genomic DNA using the immunoSEQ Assay, a bias-controlled multiplex PCR. Turning to the authors' computational methods: Within the assay, amplification of reference gene primers was used to estimate how many nucleated cells each sample contained. Sequence reads were collapsed and filtered to measure the absolute abundance of every unique TCRbeta CDR3 rearrangement. For each sample, productive Simpson clonality was calculated as the square root of Simpson's diversity index across productive rearrangements. In TCRdb, the immuneACCESS table is reduced to in-frame sequences with V and J assigned. These tables do not hold every clone; where another copy was compared, an unresolved V gene accounts for under half, and the others remain unexplained. V, J and clone size reflect that table, while D and trimming were determined from the DNA. The sample table holds about 210,000 clones, of which around 80% were seen once. The ten largest clones take up roughly 8% of the sample.

The collaborating institutions used their own protocols to collect whole blood in K2EDTA tubes. For TCRbeta analysis, collaborators shipped samples as frozen whole blood, isolated PBMCs, or DNA extracted from either of those sample types. This sample stems from a study of blood T cell repertoires in COVID-19 (TCRdb year 2020). Regarding the research as a whole: Collaborator samples came from the United States, Italy and Spain and covered acute and convalescent phases of COVID-19. The material from the prospective study consisted of cDNA or gDNA derived from T cells, B-cell-depleted T cells, or PBMCs. Subjects who had been exposed to COVID-19, were actively infected with it, or had recovered from it provided the deeply sampled blood TCRbeta repertoires that made up the dataset. A freely available public database, intended as a resource for researchers studying the immune response to SARS-CoV-2, is where the repertoires were released. Samples came from the ongoing ImmuneRACE study (first 160 participants) plus 1,254 subjects from 6 global collaborators. Nearly every sample came with metadata listing a de-identified subject ID, COVID-19 status, age in years and sex. Where HLA class I and class II types were available, the types were taken from metadata supplied by the sample provider, not from assay-based typing. Study-wide conclusions, independent of this receptor: How much clinical and demographic metadata was included differed by source and by participant, and the metadata was provided uncurated.

After removal of 7 bases from V and 1 base from J, the junction retains 9 bases not matched to a gene. CDR1 and CDR2, per the germline V gene, are MDHEN and SYDVKM. The CDR3 has 15 amino acids, counting the end cysteine and phenylalanine. Only the CDR3 DNA is retained, 45 bases long and in frame from the first base. The sequencing sample was made of peripheral blood. The chain is assembled from TRBV28 and TRBJ1-2, with 7 junctional bases fitting TRBD1. The clonotype comes from a woman between 50 and 59 years old with acute or convalescent COVID-19. The DNA sequence reads TGTGCCAGCACCTTGGGTACAGGGGATAACTATGGCTACACCTTC. It codes for CASTLGTGDNYGYTF.